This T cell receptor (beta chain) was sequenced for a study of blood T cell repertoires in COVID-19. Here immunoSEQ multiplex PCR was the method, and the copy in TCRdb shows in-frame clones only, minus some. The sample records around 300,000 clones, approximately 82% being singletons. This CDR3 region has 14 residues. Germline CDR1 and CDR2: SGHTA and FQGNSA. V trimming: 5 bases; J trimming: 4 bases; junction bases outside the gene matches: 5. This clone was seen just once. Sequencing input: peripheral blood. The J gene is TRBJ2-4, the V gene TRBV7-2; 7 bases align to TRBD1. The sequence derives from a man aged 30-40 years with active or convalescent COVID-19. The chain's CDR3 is CASSPETGKNIQYF. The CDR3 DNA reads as TGTGCCAGCAGCCCGGAGACAGGGAAAAACATTCAGTACTTC. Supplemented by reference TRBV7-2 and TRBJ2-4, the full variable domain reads GAGVSQSPSNKVTEKGKDVELRCDPISGHTALYWYRQSLGQGLEFLIYFQGNSAPDKSGLPSDRFSAERTGGSVSTLTIQRTQQEDSAVYLCASSPETGKNIQYFGAGTRLSVL.